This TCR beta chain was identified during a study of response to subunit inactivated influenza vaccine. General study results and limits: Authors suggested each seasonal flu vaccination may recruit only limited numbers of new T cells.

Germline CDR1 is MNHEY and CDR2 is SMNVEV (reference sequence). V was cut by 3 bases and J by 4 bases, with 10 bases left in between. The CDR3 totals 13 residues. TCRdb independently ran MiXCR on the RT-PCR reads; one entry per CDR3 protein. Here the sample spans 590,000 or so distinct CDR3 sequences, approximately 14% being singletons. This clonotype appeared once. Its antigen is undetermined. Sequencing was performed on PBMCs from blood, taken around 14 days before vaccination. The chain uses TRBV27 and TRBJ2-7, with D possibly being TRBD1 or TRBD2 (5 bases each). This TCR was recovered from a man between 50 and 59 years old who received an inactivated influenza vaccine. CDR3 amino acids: CASSFGAAYEQYF. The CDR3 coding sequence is TGTGCCAGCAGTTTCGGGGCAGCATACGAGCAGTACTTC.